Presented here are 11 T cell receptor beta chains from one specimen sequenced in a study of T cells in localized non-small cell lung cancer. The table came from immunoSEQ multiplex PCR; TCRdb's copy has only in-frame clones and leaves some out. The sample includes around 23,000 clones, less than 95% of them seen just once. The sample consisted of peripheral blood, taken before any cancer treatment. These receptors were collected from a woman aged 40 to 75 with stage I lung adenocarcinoma.

The chain employs TRBV9 and TRBJ2-7, with 9 bases that match TRBD2. V trimming: 4 bases; J trimming: 6 bases; junction bases outside the gene matches: 11. CDR1 is SGDLS and CDR2 is YYNGEE in the germline V gene. The CDR3 is 15 amino acids. The CDR3 DNA reads as TGTGCCAGCAGCCAGGGGACTAGCTTAAAGAGCGAGCAGTACTTC. Translated, it gives CASSQGTSLKSEQYF.

J is TRBJ2-7 and V is TRBV7-9, with D tentatively TRBD2 (5 bases). Per germline, CDR1 SEHNR and CDR2 FQNEAQ (reference sequence). There are 12 residues in the CDR3. The V end was cut by 8 bases, the J end by 3 bases, with 11 bases between. The CDR3 sequence: CASGRTDYEQYF. DNA for the CDR3: TGTGCCAGCGGCAGGACTGACTACGAGCAGTACTTC.

V is TRBV7-2 and J is TRBJ2-3; 7 positions agree with TRBD2. V dropped 2 bases and J dropped 0; count of bases not matched to a gene: 5. The length of the CDR3 is 16 residues. CDR1 and CDR2 from the germline V gene are SGHTA and FQGNSA. CDR3 bases: TGTGCCAGCAGCTTACCGGGACTACCAAGCACAGATACGCAGTATTTT. Its translation is CASSLPGLPSTDTQYF.

This chain links TRBV18 with TRBJ1-2; 9 nucleotides agree with TRBD1. The CDR3 has 15 residues. CDR1 and CDR2 (germline): KGHSH, LQKENI. Trimming cost V 2 bases and J 4 bases; bases outside gene matches: 5. The CDR3 bases are TGTGCCAGCTCACCAGGGACAGGGAACACCTATGGCTACACCTTC. Translation: CASSPGTGNTYGYTF. Filled out from reference TRBV18 and TRBJ1-2, the complete variable domain reads NAGVMQNPRHLVRRRGQEARLRCSPMKGHSHVYWYRQLPEEGLKFMVYLQKENIIDESGMPKERFSAEFPKEGPSILRIQQVVRGDSAAYFCASSPGTGNTYGYTFGSGTRLTVV.

The chain uses TRBV6-6 and TRBJ1-1; 7 positions match TRBD1. From germline, CDR1 is MNHNY and CDR2 SVGAGI (reference sequence). This CDR3 contains 13 residues. V was pared by 6 bases and J by 1 base, with 2 bases of the junction left unmatched. CDR3 amino acids: CASSGQANTEAFF. CDR3 sequence (DNA): TGTGCCAGCAGCGGACAGGCGAACACTGAAGCTTTCTTT.

The chain links TRBV7-9 to TRBJ2-7; D is undetermined. CDR3 length: 11 amino acids. Germline CDR1 reads SEHNR; CDR2 reads FQNEAQ (reference sequence). The germline V and J ends were trimmed by 3 bases and 6 bases, with 6 bases remaining between them. The CDR3 spells CASSFGLEQYF. The CDR3 DNA is TGTGCCAGCAGCTTCGGTCTCGAGCAGTACTTC.

The chain joins TRBV28 to TRBJ2-5, with D perhaps matching TRBD2 (5 bases). Trimming took off 3 bases at V and 3 bases at J, with 29 bases between the two ends. Germline values: CDR1 MDHEN, CDR2 SYDVKM. There are 20 residues in the CDR3. The CDR3 sequence: CASSFLDSGSEILDEETQYF. The DNA for the CDR3 is TGTGCCAGCAGTTTTTTGGACTCGGGGTCGGAGATATTGGACGAAGAGACCCAGTACTTC.

CDR3 amino acids: CASSPIGLAGAPNTGELFF. The CDR3 coding sequence is TGCGCCAGCAGCCCCATAGGACTAGCGGGAGCCCCGAACACCGGGGAGCTGTTTTTT. The chain couples TRBV4-1 to TRBJ2-2; the match to TRBD2 covers 13 bases. V shed 4 bases, J shed 0 bases, and the junction held 8 bases outside the gene matches. This CDR3 is built from 19 residues. Germline CDR1 reads MGHRA; CDR2 reads YSYEKL.

The gene calls are TRBV29-1 and TRBJ2-5; tentatively, D is TRBD1 (5 bases). Between the trimmed V and J ends, which lost 4 bases and 5 bases, there was a span of 14 bases. The CDR3 totals 13 residues. Germline V gene lookup returns CDR1 SQVTM and CDR2 ANQGSEA. The CDR3 DNA follows: TGCAGCGTTGTAAGGGGTCCCGGTGAGACCCAGTACTTC. It specifies CSVVRGPGETQYF.

The chain recombines TRBV5-8 with TRBJ1-2, with TRBD1 matching over 8 bases. This CDR3 has 14 amino acids. Germline loops: CDR1 SGHTS, CDR2 YDEGEE. The V segment lost 5 bases and the J segment 3 bases; nucleotides outside the gene matches: 6. CDR3 region: CASSLRTGYYGYTF. The CDR3 nucleotides are TGTGCCAGCAGTCTGAGGACAGGGTACTATGGCTACACCTTC.

The genes are TRBV6-1 and TRBJ1-4, with D possibly being TRBD1 (6 bases). Trimming removed 6 bases from V and 6 bases from J, with 17 bases in between. Germline V gives CDR1 MNHNS, CDR2 SASEGT. The CDR3 loop spans 15 amino acids. This CDR3 is CASRAPGQGDEKLFF. The CDR3 DNA reads TGTGCCAGCAGGGCCCCGGGACAAGGTGATGAAAAACTGTTTTTT.